This T cell receptor beta chain was documented in a study of patients and donors after allogeneic stem cell transplantation. TCRdb re-derived calls from the RT-PCR reads in MiXCR, one entry per CDR3 protein. Here the sample spans about 150,000 distinct CDR3 sequences, about 36% being singletons. Looked up from germline, CDR1 is MNHEY and CDR2 is SMNVEV (reference sequence). V shed 5 bases, J shed 6 bases, and the junction held 9 bases outside the gene matches. The CDR3 extends over 17 amino acids. The chain carries TRBV27 and TRBJ2-3, with 15 bases matching TRBD2. The TCR sequence derives from a human donor who was either an allogeneic HSCT recipient or a stem cell or donor lymphocyte infusion donor (not recorded which). It is not recorded whose cells these are; they may come from a transplant donor. Sequencing input: blood, either unsorted or a sorted T cell fraction (not recorded which). The CDR3 sequence is CASSPGLAGGPDDTQYF. The DNA of the CDR3 is TGTGCCAGCAGTCCCGGACTAGCGGGGGGGCCCGATGATACGCAGTATTTT.